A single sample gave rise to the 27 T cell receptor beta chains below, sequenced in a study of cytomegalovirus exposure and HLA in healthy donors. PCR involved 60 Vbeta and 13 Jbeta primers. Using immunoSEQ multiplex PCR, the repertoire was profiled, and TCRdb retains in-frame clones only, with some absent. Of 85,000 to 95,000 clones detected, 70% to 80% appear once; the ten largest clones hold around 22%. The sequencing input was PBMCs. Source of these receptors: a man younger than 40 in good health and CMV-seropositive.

DNA for the CDR3: TGTGCCAGCAGACAAAGACAGCACCTCAATCAGCCCCAGCATTTT. Translated: CASRQRQHLNQPQHF. The chain employs TRBV28 and TRBJ1-5; possibly TRBD1 for D (5 bases). CDR1 is MDHEN and CDR2 is SYDVKM in the germline V gene. The V gene lost 6 bases and the J gene lost 3 bases, with 15 bases spanning the gap. The CDR3 is made up of 15 amino acids.

The CDR3 DNA sequence: TGTGCCATCAGTGAAAAGGCGGAGGGAGGTCGGGGCTACACCTTC. Its translation: CAISEKAEGGRGYTF. The V gene is TRBV10-3, the J gene TRBJ1-2; D is unresolved. Germline CDR1 and CDR2: ENHRY and SYGVKD. CDR3 length: 15 residues. V was clipped by 3 bases and J by 8 bases, with 19 bases between them.

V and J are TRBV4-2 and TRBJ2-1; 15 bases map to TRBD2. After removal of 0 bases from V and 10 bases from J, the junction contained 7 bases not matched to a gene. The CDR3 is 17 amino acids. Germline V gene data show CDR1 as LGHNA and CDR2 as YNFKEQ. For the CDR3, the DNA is TGTGCCAGCAGCCAAGATCGGACTAGCGGGGGGGCCAGGGAGCAGTTCTTC. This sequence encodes CASSQDRTSGGAREQFF.

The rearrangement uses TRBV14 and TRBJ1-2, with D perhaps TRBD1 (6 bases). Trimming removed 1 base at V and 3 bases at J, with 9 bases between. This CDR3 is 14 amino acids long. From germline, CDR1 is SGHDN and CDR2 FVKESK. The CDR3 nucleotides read TGTGCCAGCAGCCAAGTCAACAGGGACTATGGCTACACCTTC. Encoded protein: CASSQVNRDYGYTF.

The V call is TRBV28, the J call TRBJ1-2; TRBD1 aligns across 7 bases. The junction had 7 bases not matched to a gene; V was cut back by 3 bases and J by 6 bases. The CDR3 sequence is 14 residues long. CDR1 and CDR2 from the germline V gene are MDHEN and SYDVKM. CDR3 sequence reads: CASSLRGRIDGYTF. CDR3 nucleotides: TGTGCCAGCAGTTTGAGGGGGCGGATAGATGGCTACACCTTC.

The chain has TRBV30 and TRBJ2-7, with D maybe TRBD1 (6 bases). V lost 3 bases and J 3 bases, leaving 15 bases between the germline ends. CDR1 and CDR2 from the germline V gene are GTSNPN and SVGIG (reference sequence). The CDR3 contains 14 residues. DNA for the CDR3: TGTGCCTGGAGGAGGACAGCGCCCAACTACGAGCAGTACTTC. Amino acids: CAWRRTAPNYEQYF.

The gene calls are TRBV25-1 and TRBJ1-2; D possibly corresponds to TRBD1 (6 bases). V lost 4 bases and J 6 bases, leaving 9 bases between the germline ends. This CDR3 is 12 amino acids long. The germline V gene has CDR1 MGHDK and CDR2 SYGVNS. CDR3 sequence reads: CASSVQGHGYTF. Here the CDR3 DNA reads TGTGCCAGCAGTGTACAGGGCCATGGCTACACCTTC.

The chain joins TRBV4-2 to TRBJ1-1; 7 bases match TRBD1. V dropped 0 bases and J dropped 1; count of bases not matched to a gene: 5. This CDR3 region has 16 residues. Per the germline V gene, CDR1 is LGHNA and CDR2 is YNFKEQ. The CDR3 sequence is CASSQDRAGGNTEAFF. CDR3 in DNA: TGTGCCAGCAGCCAAGATCGGGCAGGGGGGAACACTGAAGCTTTCTTT.

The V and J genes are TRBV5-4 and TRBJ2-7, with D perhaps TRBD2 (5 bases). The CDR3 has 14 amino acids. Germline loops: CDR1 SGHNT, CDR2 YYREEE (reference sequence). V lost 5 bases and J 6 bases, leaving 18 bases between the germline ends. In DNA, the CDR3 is TGTGCCAGCAGTTTGCCGGGGAGACTCGGCGAGCAGTACTTC. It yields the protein CASSLPGRLGEQYF.

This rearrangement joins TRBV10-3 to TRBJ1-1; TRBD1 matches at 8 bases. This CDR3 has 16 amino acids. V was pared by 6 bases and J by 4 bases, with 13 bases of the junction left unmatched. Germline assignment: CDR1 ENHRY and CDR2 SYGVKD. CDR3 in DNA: TGTGCCATCAGAACCGGACAGGGTGGGGCGAGCACTGAAGCTTTCTTT. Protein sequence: CAIRTGQGGASTEAFF.

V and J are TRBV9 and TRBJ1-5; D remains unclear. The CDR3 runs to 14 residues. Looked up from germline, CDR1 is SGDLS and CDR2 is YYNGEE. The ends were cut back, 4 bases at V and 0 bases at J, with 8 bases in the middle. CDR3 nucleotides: TGTGCCAGCAGCCCCTTAGCTAGCAATCAGCCCCAGCATTTT. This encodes CASSPLASNQPQHF.

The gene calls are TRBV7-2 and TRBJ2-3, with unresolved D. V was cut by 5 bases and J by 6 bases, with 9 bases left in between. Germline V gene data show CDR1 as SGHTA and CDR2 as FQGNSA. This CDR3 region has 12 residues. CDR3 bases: TGTGCCAGCAGCCCCGCCGAGGATACGCAGTATTTT. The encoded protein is CASSPAEDTQYF.

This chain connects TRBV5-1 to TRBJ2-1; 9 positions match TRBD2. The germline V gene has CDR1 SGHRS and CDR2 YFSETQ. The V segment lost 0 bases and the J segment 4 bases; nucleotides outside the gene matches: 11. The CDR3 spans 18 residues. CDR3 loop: CASSLGTSAGKDYNEQFF. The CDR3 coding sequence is TGCGCCAGCAGCTTGGGGACTAGCGCCGGAAAAGATTACAATGAGCAGTTCTTC.

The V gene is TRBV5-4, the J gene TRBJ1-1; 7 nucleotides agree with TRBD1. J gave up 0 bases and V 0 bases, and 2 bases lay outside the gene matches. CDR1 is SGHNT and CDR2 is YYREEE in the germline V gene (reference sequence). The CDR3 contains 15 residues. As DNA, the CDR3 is TGTGCCAGCAGCTTGGGGGGACAGCTGAACACTGAAGCTTTCTTT. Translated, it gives CASSLGGQLNTEAFF.

The CDR3 coding sequence is TGCGCCAGCAGCCAAGAGGGCGGAGCGGGAACCACAGATACGCAGTATTTT. The encoded protein is CASSQEGGAGTTDTQYF. The rearrangement links TRBV4-3 to TRBJ2-3; 7 bases fit TRBD2. V was pared by 0 bases and J by 2 bases, with 8 bases of the junction left unmatched. The germline V gene has CDR1 LGHNA and CDR2 YSLEER. The CDR3 sequence is 17 residues long.

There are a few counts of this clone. CDR3 in amino acids: CASSHDSGSYNSPLHF. CDR3 in DNA: TGTGCCAGCAGCCATGATTCAGGCTCCTATAATTCACCCCTCCACTTT. This rearrangement joins TRBV4-2 to TRBJ1-6; D remains unclear. The germline V and J ends were trimmed by 3 bases and 0 bases, with 9 bases remaining between them. CDR1 and CDR2 from the germline V gene are LGHNA and YNFKEQ. This CDR3 contains 16 residues.

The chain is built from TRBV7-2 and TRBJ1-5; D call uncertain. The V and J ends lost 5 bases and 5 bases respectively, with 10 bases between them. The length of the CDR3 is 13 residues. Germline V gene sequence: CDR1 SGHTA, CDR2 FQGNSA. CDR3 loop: CASSPLPDQPQHF. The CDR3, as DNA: TGTGCCAGCAGCCCCCTTCCTGATCAGCCCCAGCATTTT.

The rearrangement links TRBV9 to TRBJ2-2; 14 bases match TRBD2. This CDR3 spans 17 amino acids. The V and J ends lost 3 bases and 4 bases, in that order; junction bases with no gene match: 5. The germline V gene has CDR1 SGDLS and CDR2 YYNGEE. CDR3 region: CASSGLAGGPVTGELFF. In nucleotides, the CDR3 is TGTGCCAGCAGCGGACTAGCGGGGGGGCCGGTCACCGGGGAGCTGTTTTTT.

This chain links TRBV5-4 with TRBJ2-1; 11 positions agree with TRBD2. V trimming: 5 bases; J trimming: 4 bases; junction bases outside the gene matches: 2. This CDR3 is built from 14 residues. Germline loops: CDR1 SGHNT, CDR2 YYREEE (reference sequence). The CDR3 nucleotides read TGTGCCAGCAGTGGGACTAGCGGTTACAATGAGCAGTTCTTC. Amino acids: CASSGTSGYNEQFF.

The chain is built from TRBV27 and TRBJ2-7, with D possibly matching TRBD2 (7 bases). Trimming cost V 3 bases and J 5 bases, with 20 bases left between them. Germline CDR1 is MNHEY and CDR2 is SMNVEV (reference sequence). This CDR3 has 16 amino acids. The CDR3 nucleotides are TGTGCCAGCAGTTTGGGGCTAACAGGGAGGGCGAACGAGCAGTACTTC. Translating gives CASSLGLTGRANEQYF.

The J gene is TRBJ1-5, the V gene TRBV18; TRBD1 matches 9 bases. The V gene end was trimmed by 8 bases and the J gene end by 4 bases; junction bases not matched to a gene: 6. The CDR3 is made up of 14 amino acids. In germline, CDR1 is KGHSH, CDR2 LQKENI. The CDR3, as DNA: TGTGCCAGCGTTCCGACAGGGGGGAATCAGCCCCAGCATTTT. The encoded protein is CASVPTGGNQPQHF.

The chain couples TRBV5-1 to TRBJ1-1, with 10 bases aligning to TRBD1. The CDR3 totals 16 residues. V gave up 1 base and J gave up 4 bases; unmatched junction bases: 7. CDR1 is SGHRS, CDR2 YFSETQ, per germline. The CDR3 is CASSLTRTGGITEAFF. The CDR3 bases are TGCGCCAGCAGCTTGACCCGGACAGGGGGAATCACTGAAGCTTTCTTT.

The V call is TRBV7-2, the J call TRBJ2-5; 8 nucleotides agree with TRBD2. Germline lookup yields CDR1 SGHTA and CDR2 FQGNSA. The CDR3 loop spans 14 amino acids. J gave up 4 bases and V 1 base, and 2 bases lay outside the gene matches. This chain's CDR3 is CASSLGGRSETQYF. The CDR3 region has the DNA TGTGCCAGCAGCTTAGGCGGGAGGTCAGAGACCCAGTACTTC.

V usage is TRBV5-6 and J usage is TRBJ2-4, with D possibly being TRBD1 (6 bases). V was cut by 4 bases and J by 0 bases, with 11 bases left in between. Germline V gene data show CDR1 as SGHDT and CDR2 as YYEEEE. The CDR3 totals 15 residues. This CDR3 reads CASSPRGLAKNIQYF. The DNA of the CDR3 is TGTGCCAGCAGCCCCAGGGGATTAGCCAAAAACATTCAGTACTTC.

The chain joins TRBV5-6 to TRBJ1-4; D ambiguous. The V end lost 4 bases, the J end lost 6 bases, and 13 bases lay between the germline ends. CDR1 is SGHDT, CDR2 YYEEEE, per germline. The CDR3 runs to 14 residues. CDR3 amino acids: CASSNPGNYEKLFF. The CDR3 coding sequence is TGTGCCAGCAGCAACCCCGGGAACTATGAAAAACTGTTTTTT. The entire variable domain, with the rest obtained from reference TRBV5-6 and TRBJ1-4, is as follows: DAGVTQSPTHLIKTRGQQVTLRCSPKSGHDTVSWYQQALGQGPQFIFQYYEEEERQRGNFPDRFSGHQFPNYSSELNVNALLLGDSALYLCASSNPGNYEKLFFGSGTQLSVL.

The CDR3 sequence is CSVLQGLGTGELFF. CDR3 sequence (DNA): TGCAGCGTTCTACAGGGGTTGGGCACCGGGGAGCTGTTTTTT. The gene calls are TRBV29-1 and TRBJ2-2, with 7 nucleotides matching TRBD1. This CDR3 contains 14 residues. In germline, CDR1 is SQVTM, CDR2 ANQGSEA. J gave up 4 bases and V 5 bases, and 7 bases lay outside the gene matches.

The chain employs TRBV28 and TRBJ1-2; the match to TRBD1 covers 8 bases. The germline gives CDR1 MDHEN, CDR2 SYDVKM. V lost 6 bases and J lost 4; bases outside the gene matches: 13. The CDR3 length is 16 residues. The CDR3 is CASRIIGTGVPYGYTF. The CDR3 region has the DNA TGTGCCAGCAGAATTATAGGGACAGGAGTTCCCTATGGCTACACCTTC.